This T cell receptor beta chain was recovered during a study of T-cell memory formation after mild COVID-19. Study outcomes and limitations: There was a balanced CD4/CD8 profile in clones contracting day 15 to 85, and later expanders leaned CD4+.

Between the trimmed V and J ends, which lost 4 bases and 1 base, there was a span of 11 bases. Germline loops: CDR1 SGHRS, CDR2 YFSETQ. This CDR3 is 14 amino acids long. As concerns this clonotype: Antigen: not known.

TCRdb reprocessed the 5' RACE reads via MiXCR and lists one record per CDR3 protein. Of 250,000 to 350,000 distinct CDR3 sequences in the sample, 15% to 20% were seen once. Sequencing was performed on PBMCs or a T cell subset sorted from them (not recorded which). The rearrangement links TRBV5-1 to TRBJ1-2; D remains unclear. The clonotype comes from a man between 18 and 29 years old who had mild COVID-19 (a few samples of this study predate the infection). Cell type and time point are not known. CDR3 loop: CASSQRGSNYGYTF. The CDR3 region has the DNA TGCGCCAGCAGCCAAAGAGGCAGTAACTATGGCTACACCTTC.